Listed below are T cell receptor beta chains from one sample, sequenced in a study of cytomegalovirus exposure and HLA in healthy donors. TCRdb's copy holds only in-frame clones and misses some; the assay was immunoSEQ multiplex PCR. In the table there are 200,000 or so clones, around four fifths of which are singletons. Sequenced material: PBMCs. The receptors originated from a boy aged 2 to 10 in good health and CMV-seronegative. Each CDR3 is given with its conserved first and last residue. A D gene is named only where the DNA matches it firmly. Part of the rows lack a size; the others show once, few, many or a class for expanded clones.

J	size	V	D	DNA	CDR3
TRBJ1-5	.	TRBV5-8	TRBD1	TGTGCCAGCAGCTCCATAAGCGACAGGGATGGATACGGCAATCAGCCCCAGCATTTT	CASSSISDRDGYGNQPQHF
TRBJ2-1	once	TRBV9	.	TGTGCCAGCAGCGCCTCGCCGGGACTGGTGAATGAGAATGAGCAGTTCTTC	CASSASPGLVNENEQFF
TRBJ2-5	once	TRBV5-1	TRBD2	TGCGCCAGCAGCTTGAGGCTCAGCGGGGGGGAACAAGAGACCCAGTACTTC	CASSLRLSGGEQETQYF
TRBJ2-5	.	TRBV4-2	TRBD2	TGTGCCAGCAGCCAATGGGCGGGAGTGGAGGAGACCCAGTACTTC	CASSQWAGVEETQYF
TRBJ1-1	.	TRBV10-3	.	TGTGCCATCAGTGCCCCAGATTACACTGAAGCTTTCTTT	CAISAPDYTEAFF
TRBJ2-3	.	TRBV11-2	TRBD2	TGTGCCAGCAGCTTAGGTGTCCTAGCGGGAGAGGGGACAGATACGCAGTATTTT	CASSLGVLAGEGTDTQYF
TRBJ2-6	.	TRBV30	TRBD2	TGTGCCTGGAGTATGGGAGGGGGGGCCAACGTCCTGACTTTC	CAWSMGGGANVLTF
TRBJ2-7	.	TRBV7-9	.	TGTGCCAGCAGCTTAGCGGCTAGCAGGGGCTACGAGCAGTACTTC	CASSLAASRGYEQYF
TRBJ1-5	.	TRBV18	.	TGTGCCAGCTCAGGAAACCGACAGGTCAATCAGCCCCAGCATTTT	CASSGNRQVNQPQHF
TRBJ1-1	.	TRBV6-4	.	TGTGCCAGCAGTGAAAGGTTCCAGGGTGAAGCTTTCTTT	CASSERFQGEAFF
TRBJ2-1	.	TRBV4-2	.	TGTGCCAGCAGCGCCAGCTACAATGAGCAGTTCTTC	CASSASYNEQFF
TRBJ1-1	.	TRBV2	.	TGTGCCAGCAGTGAAGCCCCAGGGGCGCATGGTGAAGCTTTCTTT	CASSEAPGAHGEAFF
TRBJ1-1	once	TRBV9	.	TGTGCCAGCAGTTTATCGGGAGGGGTGGCGGTGAACACTGAAGCTTTCTTT	CASSLSGGVAVNTEAFF
TRBJ2-7	.	TRBV15	TRBD2	TGTGCCACCAGCAGGGGGGACTTGGGCCTCAGCGGGGGCGAGCAGTACTTC	CATSRGDLGLSGGEQYF
TRBJ1-2	.	TRBV18	.	TGTGCCAGCTCACCAAACTCTCCCGGGTATGGCTACACCTTC	CASSPNSPGYGYTF
TRBJ2-2	once	TRBV11-3	TRBD2	TGTGCATTAAACGGACTAGCGGGAGCAAGGACCGGGGAGCTGTTTTTT	CALNGLAGARTGELFF
TRBJ2-5	.	TRBV30	TRBD2	TGTGCCTGGGGGACTAGCGTGGAGACCCAGTACTTC	CAWGTSVETQYF
TRBJ1-2	.	TRBV4-2	.	TGTGCCAGCAGCGCACTGGAGAGTTATGGCTACACCTTC	CASSALESYGYTF
TRBJ1-2	.	TRBV6-1	TRBD1	TGTGCCGGCAGTGTTGACAGGGTGGTTAACTATGGCTACACCTTC	CAGSVDRVVNYGYTF
TRBJ2-1	.	TRBV9	.	TGTGCCAGCAGCGGCGGGGCGTCCAATGAGCAGTTCTTC	CASSGGASNEQFF
TRBJ2-2	.	TRBV4-1	.	TGCGCCAGCAGCCAATCGCGGGACGGGGAGCTGTTTTTT	CASSQSRDGELFF
TRBJ1-2	.	TRBV7-8	TRBD1	TGTGCCAGCAGCTCAAGTAGACAGGGTTATGGCTACACCTTC	CASSSSRQGYGYTF
TRBJ2-3	.	TRBV6-1	TRBD2	TGTGCCAGCAGTGGGTGGCGGGGGGGCGCAGATACGCAGTATTTT	CASSGWRGGADTQYF
TRBJ1-2	.	TRBV5-1	TRBD1	TGCGCCAGCAGCTTCTCTAGACAGGGGGACGGCTACACCTTC	CASSFSRQGDGYTF
TRBJ2-5	.	TRBV19	.	TGTGCCAGTAGTACCGGGACACGGACCCAAGAGACCCAGTACTTC	CASSTGTRTQETQYF
TRBJ2-3	.	TRBV30	.	TGTGCCTGGAGCCACACAGATACGCAGTATTTT	CAWSHTDTQYF
TRBJ2-5	.	TRBV25-1	.	TGTGCCAGCAGTGAATCGGGCAGGGTAGAGGAGACCCAGTACTTC	CASSESGRVEETQYF
TRBJ1-4	.	TRBV5-4	.	TGTGCCAGCAGCTTGCGGGGTCTTAATGAAAAACTGTTTTTT	CASSLRGLNEKLFF
TRBJ1-5	.	TRBV4-1	.	TGCGCCAGCAGCCAAGATACCGGTGGAGAGCCCCAGCATTTT	CASSQDTGGEPQHF
TRBJ2-7	.	TRBV2	.	TGTGCCAGCAGTGGGTTACAGGGTAGGGACGAGCAGTACTTC	CASSGLQGRDEQYF
TRBJ2-1	.	TRBV6-5	TRBD2	TGTGCCAGCAGTTACCTTATAGGCGGGGGGGCCAATGAGCAGTTCTTC	CASSYLIGGGANEQFF
TRBJ1-2	.	TRBV6-5	TRBD1	TGTGCCAGCAGTACAGGGACAGCGTTCTATGGCTACACCTTC	CASSTGTAFYGYTF
TRBJ2-2	.	TRBV6-1	TRBD2	TGTGCCAGCAGTCGGGACTACCTGACCGGGGAGCTGTTTTTT	CASSRDYLTGELFF
TRBJ1-5	.	TRBV18	.	TGTGCCAGCTCACCACGGGCAGGGAATCAGCCCCAGCATTTT	CASSPRAGNQPQHF
TRBJ2-7	.	TRBV7-6	TRBD2	TGTGCCAGCAGCCCCGGGGTAGCGGGCTCCTACGAGCAGTACTTC	CASSPGVAGSYEQYF
TRBJ2-3	.	TRBV9	.	TGTGCCAGCAGCGTAGAAGGGGGGGCGGCCAGGAATACGCAGTATTTT	CASSVEGGAARNTQYF
TRBJ2-7	.	TRBV5-6	TRBD1	TGTGCCAGCAGCACATCCGGGACAGGGACATACGAGCAGTACTTC	CASSTSGTGTYEQYF
TRBJ2-1	.	TRBV6-1	TRBD2	TGTGCCAGCAGTGAGGGTAGCGGGATCACGAATGAGCAGTTCTTC	CASSEGSGITNEQFF
TRBJ2-5	.	TRBV27	.	TGTGCCAGCAGTTTATCGCAGGGGCCCCAAGAGACCCAGTACTTC	CASSLSQGPQETQYF
TRBJ1-1	.	TRBV29-1	TRBD1	TGCAGCAGCTCGACAGGGGCGGACACTGAAGCTTTCTTT	CSSSTGADTEAFF
TRBJ2-5	.	TRBV15	TRBD2	TGTGCCACCAGCAGAGATCTAGCGGGACCAGAGACCCAGTACTTC	CATSRDLAGPETQYF
TRBJ2-1	.	TRBV5-4	TRBD2	TGTGCCAGCACCGCGGCTAGCGGTCACTCCTACAATGAGCAGTTCTTC	CASTAASGHSYNEQFF
TRBJ2-7	.	TRBV6-1	TRBD2	TGTGCCAGCAGTGTTAAACCGGGACTAGCGGGAGGGAGGAACGAGCAGTACTTC	CASSVKPGLAGGRNEQYF
TRBJ2-2	few	TRBV5-1	TRBD1	TGCGCCAGCAGCTTTGACAGGGAGTGGACCGGGGAGCTGTTTTTT	CASSFDREWTGELFF
TRBJ1-4	.	TRBV9	TRBD1	TGTGCCAGCAGCGCCTCCGGGACAGCTAATGAAAAACTGTTTTTT	CASSASGTANEKLFF
TRBJ2-7	few	TRBV5-1	TRBD1	TGCGCCAGCAGCCCGGGCTCGGACAGGGCCTACGAGCAGTACTTC	CASSPGSDRAYEQYF
TRBJ2-7	once	TRBV7-9	.	TGTGCCAGCAGCCCAGAGGGTTGGGACTCCTACGAGCAGTACTTC	CASSPEGWDSYEQYF
TRBJ1-1	.	TRBV27	.	TGTGCCAGCAGTCCACGGGTCGGTCCGCAGAACACTGAAGCTTTCTTT	CASSPRVGPQNTEAFF
TRBJ2-7	.	TRBV5-1	TRBD1	TGCGCCAGCAGCTTGAGGACAGGGGACGGGAGAGAGCAGTACTTC	CASSLRTGDGREQYF
TRBJ2-3	.	TRBV6-5	.	TGTGCCAGCAGTTACTACGCGGGACGCACAGATACGCAGTATTTT	CASSYYAGRTDTQYF
TRBJ1-1	.	TRBV7-6	.	TGTGCCAGCAGCTTAAGAGGGCAGGGAGGGGTGAACACTGAAGCTTTCTTT	CASSLRGQGGVNTEAFF